This T cell receptor beta chain originates from a study of siplizumab effects on memory and regulatory T cells. The assay was immunoSEQ multiplex PCR, and TCRdb's table has in-frame clones only and misses some. The sample lists approximately 82,000 clones; roughly 90% were seen once. Trimming left V 1 base short and J 6 bases short, with 7 bases between. CDR1 is MGHRA and CDR2 is YSYEKL in the germline V gene. CDR3 length: 13 amino acids. The clonotype was recovered from a human donor in good health. Sequencing was performed on Tregs sorted from blood. The rearrangement links TRBV4-1 to TRBJ2-1; no clear D. The CDR3 sequence: CASSQVTVNEQFF. As DNA, the CDR3 is TGCGCCAGCAGCCAAGTCACGGTCAATGAGCAGTTCTTC.